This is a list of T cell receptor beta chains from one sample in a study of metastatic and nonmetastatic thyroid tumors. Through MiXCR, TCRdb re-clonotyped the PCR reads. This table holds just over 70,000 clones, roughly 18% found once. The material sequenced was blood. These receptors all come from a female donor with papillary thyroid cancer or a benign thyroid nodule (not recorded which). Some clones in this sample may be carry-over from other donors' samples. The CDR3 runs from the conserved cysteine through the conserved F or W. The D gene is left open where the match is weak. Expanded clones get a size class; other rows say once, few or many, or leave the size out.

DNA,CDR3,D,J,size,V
TGTGCCAGCTCAACAGGGGACGAGCAGTACTTC,CASSTGDEQYF,TRBD1,TRBJ2-7,few,TRBV18
TGTGCCAGCAGTTTTAGCCCACCTCCTCTAAGGGGGGCATACGAGCAGTACTTC,CASSFSPPPLRGAYEQYF,.,TRBJ2-7,.,TRBV28
TGTGCCAGCAGCCAAGGAAACAGGGGGGCTTTCTTT,CASSQGNRGAFF,TRBD1,TRBJ1-1,many,TRBV3-1
TGCAGTGCTAGAGGTCTAGCGGGAGACGAGCAGTACTTC,CSARGLAGDEQYF,TRBD2,TRBJ2-7,many,TRBV20-1
TGTGCCAGCAGTAGCGCCCGGGACAGGGTTGGAGATACGCAGTATTTT,CASSSARDRVGDTQYF,TRBD1,TRBJ2-3,many,TRBV2
TGTGCCAGCAGGAAAGACAGCGTGATCCTAGAAAAACTGTTTTTT,CASRKDSVILEKLFF,.,TRBJ1-4,many,TRBV2
TGTGCCAGCAGTGACTCGAGTGGAAATGGAACGGAGCTGTTTTTT,CASSDSSGNGTELFF,.,TRBJ2-2,few,TRBV6-4
TGCAGTGCCCCAAGCGGGAGTACCGGGGAGCTGTTTTTT,CSAPSGSTGELFF,TRBD2,TRBJ2-2,many,TRBV20-1
TGTGCCAGCAGCGTCACCGGGGAGCTGTTTTTT,CASSVTGELFF,.,TRBJ2-2,many,TRBV9
TGCGCCAGCAGCCAAACAGGGGATTTATCCACTGAAGCTTTCTTT,CASSQTGDLSTEAFF,TRBD1,TRBJ1-1,.,TRBV5-1
TGCGCCAGCAGCCAGATAGGGACAAAGGGGCAGCCCCAGCATTTT,CASSQIGTKGQPQHF,.,TRBJ1-5,many,TRBV4-1
TGCAGTGCTAGTTCTCGGGACAGTTCCTACGAGCAGTACTTC,CSASSRDSSYEQYF,TRBD1,TRBJ2-7,many,TRBV20-1
TGTGCCAGCAGCGTAGATTGGCAGTCTGGCTATTGCTACACCTTC,CASSVDWQSGYCYTF,.,TRBJ1-2,.,TRBV9
TGTGCCAGCAGCCCCGGGTATGGCACTGAAGCTTTCTTT,CASSPGYGTEAFF,.,TRBJ1-1,many,TRBV25-1
TGCAGCGTACTCACAGGGTCCTACGAGCAGTACTTC,CSVLTGSYEQYF,.,TRBJ2-7,few,TRBV29-1
TGTGCCTGGAGTCCGGGGGGGGAGCAGTTCTTC,CAWSPGGEQFF,TRBD2,TRBJ2-1,.,TRBV30
TGTGCCAGCAGCTTAGAACTCTCTAGCACAGATACGCAGTATTTT,CASSLELSSTDTQYF,.,TRBJ2-3,many,TRBV7-6
TGTGCCAGCAGCCGGGACAGGGGCATAGAGACCCAGTACTTC,CASSRDRGIETQYF,TRBD1,TRBJ2-5,many,TRBV6-1
TGTGCCAGCAGCTTATCGGGAGGTGGCTACAATGAGCAGTTCTTC,CASSLSGGGYNEQFF,TRBD2,TRBJ2-1,many,TRBV7-8
TGCGCCAGCAGTGATTTAAGAACCGGGGAGCTGTTTTTT,CASSDLRTGELFF,.,TRBJ2-2,many,TRBV10-2
TGTGCCAGCAGCTTAGAGAATGGGGACACCATATATTTT,CASSLENGDTIYF,.,TRBJ1-3,many,TRBV11-2
TGTGCCAGCAGCTTAGGGGACGCCAATGAGCAGTTCTTC,CASSLGDANEQFF,.,TRBJ2-1,few,TRBV25-1
TGTGCCAGCAGTGACAGGGCAAACTCCCACGAGCAGTACTTC,CASSDRANSHEQYF,.,TRBJ2-7,many,TRBV6-1
TGTGCCAGCAGTTACCGACAGGGGATGAACGAGCAGTACTTC,CASSYRQGMNEQYF,TRBD1,TRBJ2-7,many,TRBV7-2
TGCAGTGCTAGTCAGCAGTTCGGGGAGCTGTTTTTT,CSASQQFGELFF,.,TRBJ2-2,many,TRBV20-1
TGCAGTGCTTATCTAGCGGGGGGCAGGACAGATACGCAGTATTTT,CSAYLAGGRTDTQYF,TRBD2,TRBJ2-3,.,TRBV20-1
TGTGCCTGGAGCGCGGGAGTAAATGAAAAACTGTTTTTT,CAWSAGVNEKLFF,.,TRBJ1-4,.,TRBV30
TGTGCCACCAGCAGAGGACAGGGGGCTAGGTCTGGCTACACCTTC,CATSRGQGARSGYTF,TRBD1,TRBJ1-2,few,TRBV15
TGTGCCAGCAGAAGGAACAGAGACACCGGGGAGCTGTTTTTT,CASRRNRDTGELFF,.,TRBJ2-2,.,TRBV9
TGTGCCAGCAGTTACTTAGGTACGCAGTATTTT,CASSYLGTQYF,.,TRBJ2-3,many,TRBV6-6